This T cell receptor beta chain was obtained from a study of shared clonotypes between healthy human individuals. This clone was observed once. What it binds is not known. The table came from immunoSEQ multiplex PCR; TCRdb's copy has only in-frame clones and leaves some out. Seen here are roughly 2,300,000 clones, under 95% observed once, and the top ten hold around 0.4%. Findings and limits, study-wide: The small donor group covered limited genetic and exposure diversity.

This CDR3 region has 13 residues. The germline V gene has CDR1 SNHLY and CDR2 FYNNEI. V was trimmed by 3 bases and J by 7 bases, leaving 12 bases between them. This receptor was identified in a man aged 18 to 29 in good health. Some clones in this sample may be carry-over from other donors' samples. Sequenced input: naive CD4+ T cells from PBMCs. Subset described: CD45RA+ positively selected. The chain carries TRBV2 and TRBJ2-5, with TRBD2 as a possible D gene (5 bases). CDR3 DNA: TGTGCCAGCAGTGACGGGCTAGCTGGGACCCAGTACTTC. Translated, it gives CASSDGLAGTQYF.